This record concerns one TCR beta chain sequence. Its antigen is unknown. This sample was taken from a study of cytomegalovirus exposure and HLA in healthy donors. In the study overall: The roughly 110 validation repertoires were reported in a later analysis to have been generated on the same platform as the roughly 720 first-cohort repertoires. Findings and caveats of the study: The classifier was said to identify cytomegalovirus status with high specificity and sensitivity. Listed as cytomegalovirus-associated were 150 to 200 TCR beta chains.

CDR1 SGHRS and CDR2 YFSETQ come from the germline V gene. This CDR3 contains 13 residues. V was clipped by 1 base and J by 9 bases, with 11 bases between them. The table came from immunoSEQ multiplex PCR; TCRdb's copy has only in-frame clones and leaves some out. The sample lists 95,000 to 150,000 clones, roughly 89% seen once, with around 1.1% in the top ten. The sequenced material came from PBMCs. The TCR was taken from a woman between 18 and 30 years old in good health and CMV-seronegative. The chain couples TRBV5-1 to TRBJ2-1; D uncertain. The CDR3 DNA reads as TGCGCCAGCAGCTTGATAGCTTCGGGTGAGCAGTTCTTC. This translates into CASSLIASGEQFF.